This T cell receptor (beta chain) was identified in a study of blood T cell repertoires in COVID-19. Study as a whole: The origin of the acute and convalescent COVID-19 samples was the United States, Italy and Spain. PBMCs, B-cell-depleted T cells, or T cells provided the cDNA or gDNA that made up the material.

Sequencing was performed with immunoSEQ multiplex PCR; in TCRdb, only in-frame clones are kept and a portion is missing. The sample includes about 220,000 clones, about four fifths of them seen just once. Everyone who took part was 18 to 89 years old, and they came from about two dozen US areas. Donors were grouped by their self-reported clinical history. Trimming stripped 1 base from V and 3 bases from J, with 8 bases between. This CDR3 is built from 14 residues. Germline V gene lookup returns CDR1 LNHDA and CDR2 SQIVND (reference sequence). The source material was PBMCs or T cells enriched from blood (not recorded which). The chain uses TRBV19 and TRBJ2-3; tentative D call: TRBD1 (6 bases). The sequence was collected from a woman in her 40s with acute COVID-19. Here the CDR3 reads CASSIVRGTDTQYF. DNA for the CDR3: TGTGCCAGTAGTATAGTCAGGGGAACAGATACGCAGTATTTT.